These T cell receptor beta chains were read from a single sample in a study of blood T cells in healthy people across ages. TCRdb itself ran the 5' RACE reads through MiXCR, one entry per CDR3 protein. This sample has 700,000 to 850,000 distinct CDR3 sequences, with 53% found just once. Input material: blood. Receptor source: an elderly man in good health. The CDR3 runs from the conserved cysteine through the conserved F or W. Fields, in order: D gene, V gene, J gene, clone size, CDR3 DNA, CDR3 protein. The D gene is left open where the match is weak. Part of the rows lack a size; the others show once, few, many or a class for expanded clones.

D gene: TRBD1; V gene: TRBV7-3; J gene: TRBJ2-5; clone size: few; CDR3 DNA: TGTGCCAGCAGCTTAGGGACAGTTATGCAAGAGACCCAGTACTTC; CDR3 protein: CASSLGTVMQETQYF
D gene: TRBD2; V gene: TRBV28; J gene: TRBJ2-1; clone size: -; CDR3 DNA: TGTGCCAGCGCAGCGGGAGATCCCAGTGAGCAGTTCTTC; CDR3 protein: CASAAGDPSEQFF
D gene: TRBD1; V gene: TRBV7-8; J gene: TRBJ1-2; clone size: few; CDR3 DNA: TGTGCCAGCAGTTATGGGACAGGGAGCGACTATGGCTACACCTTC; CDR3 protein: CASSYGTGSDYGYTF
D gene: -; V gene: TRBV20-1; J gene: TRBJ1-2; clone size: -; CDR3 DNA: TGCAGTGCTAGAGGCGGGGCGGGGAACTATGGCTACACCTTC; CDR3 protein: CSARGGAGNYGYTF
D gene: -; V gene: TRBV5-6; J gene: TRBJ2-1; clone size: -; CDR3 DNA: TGTGCCAGCAGCACCGACAGCAATGAGCAGTTCTTC; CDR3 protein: CASSTDSNEQFF
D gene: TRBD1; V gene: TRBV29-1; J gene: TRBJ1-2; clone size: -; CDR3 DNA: TGCAGCGTTTGGTCGAGGAACAGGGGGCTAGATTACTATGGCTACACCTTC; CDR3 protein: CSVWSRNRGLDYYGYTF
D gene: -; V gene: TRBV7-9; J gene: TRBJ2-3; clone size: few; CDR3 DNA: TGTGCCAGCAGTCAAACCCGGGGGAGCACAGATACGCAGTATTTT; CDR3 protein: CASSQTRGSTDTQYF
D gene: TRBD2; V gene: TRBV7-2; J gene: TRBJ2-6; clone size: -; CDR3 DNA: TGTGCCAGCAGCTTAGGGGGGACTAGCGGGTTCTACTCTGGGGCCTACGTCCTGACTTTC; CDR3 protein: CASSLGGTSGFYSGAYVLTF
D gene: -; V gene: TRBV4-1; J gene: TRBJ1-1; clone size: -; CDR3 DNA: TGCGCCAGCAGCCAAGGTTTCTACAGGCGCACTGAAGCTTTCTTT; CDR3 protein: CASSQGFYRRTEAFF
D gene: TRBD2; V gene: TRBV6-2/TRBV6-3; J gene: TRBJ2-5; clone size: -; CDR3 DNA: TGTGCCAGCACCAAAGGTAGCGGGAGGGCCCTCCAAGAGACCCAGTACTTC; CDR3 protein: CASTKGSGRALQETQYF
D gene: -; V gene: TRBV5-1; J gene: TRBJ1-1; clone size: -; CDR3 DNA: TGCGCCAGCGGAAGGACAGTAATGAACACTGAAGCTTTCTTT; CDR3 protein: CASGRTVMNTEAFF
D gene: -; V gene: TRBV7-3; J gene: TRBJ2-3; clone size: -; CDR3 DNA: TGTGCCAGCAGCTTAGATCAGACTAGCACAGATACGCAGTATTTT; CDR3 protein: CASSLDQTSTDTQYF
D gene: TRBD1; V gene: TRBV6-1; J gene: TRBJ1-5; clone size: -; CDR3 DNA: TGTGCCAGCAGTCCGGACAGGGGGCCCAATCAGCCCCAGCATTTT; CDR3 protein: CASSPDRGPNQPQHF
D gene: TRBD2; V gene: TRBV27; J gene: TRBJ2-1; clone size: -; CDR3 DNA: TGTGCCATCAAAAAACTAGCGGGAGTAATCAATGAGCAGTTCTTC; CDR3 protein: CAIKKLAGVINEQFF
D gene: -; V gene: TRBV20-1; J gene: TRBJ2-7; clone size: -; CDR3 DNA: TGCAGTGCTAGAGCGGCTAGTGCCCCCTACGAGCAGTACTTC; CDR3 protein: CSARAASAPYEQYF
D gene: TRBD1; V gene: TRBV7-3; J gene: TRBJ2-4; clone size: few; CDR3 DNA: TGTGCCAGCAGCATAACAGGGGGAAGAGCCAAAAACATTCAGTACTTC; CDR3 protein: CASSITGGRAKNIQYF
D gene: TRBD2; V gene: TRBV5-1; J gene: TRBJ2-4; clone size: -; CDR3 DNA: TGCGCCAGCAGCTTAGGAAGCGGGAGGGCGGGGGACATTCAGTACTTC; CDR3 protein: CASSLGSGRAGDIQYF
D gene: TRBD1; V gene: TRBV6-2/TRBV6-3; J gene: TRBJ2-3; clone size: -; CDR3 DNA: TGTGCCAGCAGCCTCACCGGGACAGGGCTCACAGATACGCAGTATTTT; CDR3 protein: CASSLTGTGLTDTQYF
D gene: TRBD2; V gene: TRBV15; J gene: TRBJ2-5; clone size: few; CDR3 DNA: TGTGCCACCAGCAGACGACTAGCGGGAGGCGAGACCCAGTACTTC; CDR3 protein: CATSRRLAGGETQYF
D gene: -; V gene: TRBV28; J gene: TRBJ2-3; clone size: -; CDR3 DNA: TGTGCCAGCACCCGGACCACAGATACGCAGTATTTT; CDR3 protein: CASTRTTDTQYF
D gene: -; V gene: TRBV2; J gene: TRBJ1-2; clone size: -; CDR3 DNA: TGTGCCAGCAGTGAAAGGCAGCCCCGGGGTGGCTACACCTTC; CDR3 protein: CASSERQPRGGYTF
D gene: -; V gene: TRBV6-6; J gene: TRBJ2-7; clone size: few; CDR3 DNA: TGTGCCAGCATGACCTCAGGGAGCTCCTACAATGAGCAGTACTTC; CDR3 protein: CASMTSGSSYNEQYF
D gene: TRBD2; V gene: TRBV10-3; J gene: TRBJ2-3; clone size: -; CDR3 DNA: TGTGCCATCAGGGCGGTTGGGGTAGCGGGAGTCAACACAGATACGCAGTATTTT; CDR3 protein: CAIRAVGVAGVNTDTQYF
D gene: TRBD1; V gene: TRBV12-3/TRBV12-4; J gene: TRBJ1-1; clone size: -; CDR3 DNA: TGTGCCAGCAGCCCGGGGACAGGGGGCTGGACTGAAGCTTTCTTT; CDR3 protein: CASSPGTGGWTEAFF
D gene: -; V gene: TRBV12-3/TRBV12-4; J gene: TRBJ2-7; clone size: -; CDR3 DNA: TGTGCCAGCAGTTTAGGGGCGGGATTCTCCTACGAGCAGTACTTC; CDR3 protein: CASSLGAGFSYEQYF
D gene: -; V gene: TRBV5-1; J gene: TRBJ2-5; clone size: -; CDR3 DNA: TGCGCCAGCAGCTTGGATCCGGGACCTCAAGGAGAGACCCAGTACTTC; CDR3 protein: CASSLDPGPQGETQYF
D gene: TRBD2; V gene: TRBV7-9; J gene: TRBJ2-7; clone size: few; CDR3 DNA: TGTGCCACCCAGGGACTAGCGGGAACGACCTACGAGCAGTACTTC; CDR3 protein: CATQGLAGTTYEQYF
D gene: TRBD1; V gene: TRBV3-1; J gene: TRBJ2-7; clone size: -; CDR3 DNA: TGTGCCAGCAGCCTCCGGGACAGGGAGTACGAGCAGTACTTC; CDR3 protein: CASSLRDREYEQYF
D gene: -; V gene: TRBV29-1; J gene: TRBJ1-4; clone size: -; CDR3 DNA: TGCAGCGTTGTCGGACCTAATGAAAAACTGTTTTTT; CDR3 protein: CSVVGPNEKLFF
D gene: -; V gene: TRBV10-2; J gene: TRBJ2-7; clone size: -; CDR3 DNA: TGCGCCAGCACCCCTAGCAATACACCCCTCTACGAGCAGTACTTC; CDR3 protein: CASTPSNTPLYEQYF
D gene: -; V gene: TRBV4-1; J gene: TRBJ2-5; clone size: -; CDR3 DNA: TGCGCCAGCAGCCCGAGTCTGGGCGACCCGACCCAGTACTTC; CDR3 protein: CASSPSLGDPTQYF
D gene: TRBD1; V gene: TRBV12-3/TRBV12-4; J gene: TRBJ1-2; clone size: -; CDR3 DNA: TGTGCCAGCAGTTTAGTGGGACAGGCTGGAGGCTACACCTTC; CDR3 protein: CASSLVGQAGGYTF
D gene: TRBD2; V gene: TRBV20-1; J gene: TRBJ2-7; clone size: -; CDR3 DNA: TGCAGTGCCAGGGAGGGAAGCTCCTACGAGCAGTACTTC; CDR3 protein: CSAREGSSYEQYF
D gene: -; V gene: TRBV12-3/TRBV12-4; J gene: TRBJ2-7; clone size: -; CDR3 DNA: TGTGCCAGTAGTAGAGCTTCCTCCTACGAGCAGTACTTC; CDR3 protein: CASSRASSYEQYF
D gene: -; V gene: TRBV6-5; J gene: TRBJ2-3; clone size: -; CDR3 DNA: TGTGCCGGCAGCGCAGGGGTTTTGGCAGATACGCAGTATTTT; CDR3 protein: CAGSAGVLADTQYF
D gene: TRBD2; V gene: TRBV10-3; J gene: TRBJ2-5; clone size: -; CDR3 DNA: TGTGCCATCAGTGAAAGTCTAGCGGGAACCCACCCCCAAGAGACCCAGTACTTC; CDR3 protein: CAISESLAGTHPQETQYF
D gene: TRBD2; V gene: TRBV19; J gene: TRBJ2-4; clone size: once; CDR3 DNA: TGTGCCAGTAGTATGACACAGGCCGCGGGGGAGCAGTACTTC; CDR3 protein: CASSMTQAAGEQYF
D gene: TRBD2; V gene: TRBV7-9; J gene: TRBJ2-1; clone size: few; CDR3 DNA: TGTGCCAGCAGCCGAACGGGACTAGTACCCAATGAGCAGTTCTTC; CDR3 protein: CASSRTGLVPNEQFF
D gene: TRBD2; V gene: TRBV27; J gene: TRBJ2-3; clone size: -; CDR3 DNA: TGTGCCAGCAGTTATAGCGGGACCCAGCACAGATACGCGTATTTT; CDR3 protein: CASSYSGTQHRYAYF
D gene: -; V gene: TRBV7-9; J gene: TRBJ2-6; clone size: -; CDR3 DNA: TGTGCCAGCAGCTTAGAAGGACAAGTCTCTGGGGCCAACGTCCTGACTTTC; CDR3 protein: CASSLEGQVSGANVLTF
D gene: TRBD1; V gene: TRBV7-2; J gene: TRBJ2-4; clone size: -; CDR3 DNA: TGTGCCAGCAGCCAGAGACAGGGAAGCGACATTCAGTACTTC; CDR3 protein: CASSQRQGSDIQYF
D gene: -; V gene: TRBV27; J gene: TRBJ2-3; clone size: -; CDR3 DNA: TGTGCCAGCAGTCTTCTCCGGCAGCGGGCCTCGACAGATACGCAGTATTTT; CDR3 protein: CASSLLRQRASTDTQYF
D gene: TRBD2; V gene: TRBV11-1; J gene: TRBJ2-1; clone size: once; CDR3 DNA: TGTGCCAGCAGCTCCATGGGGGGGTTCTACTCCCCGGAGGGCTCCTACAATGAGCAGTTCTTC; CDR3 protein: CASSSMGGFYSPEGSYNEQFF
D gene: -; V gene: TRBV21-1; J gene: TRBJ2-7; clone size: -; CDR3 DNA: TGTGCCAGCAGCAAAGAAGGGGGGCCCTACAATGAGCAGTACTTC; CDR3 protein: CASSKEGGPYNEQYF
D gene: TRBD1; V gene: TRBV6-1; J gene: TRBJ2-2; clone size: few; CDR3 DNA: TGTGCCGGCAGTCGACAGGGGGCCGGGGAGCTGTTTTTT; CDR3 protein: CAGSRQGAGELFF
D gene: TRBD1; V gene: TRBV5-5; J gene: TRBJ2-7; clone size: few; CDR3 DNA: TGTGCCAGCAGCCCCTACAGGACAGGGACCGAGCAGTACTTC; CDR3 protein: CASSPYRTGTEQYF
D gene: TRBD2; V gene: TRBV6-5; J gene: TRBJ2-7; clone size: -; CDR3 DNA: TGTGCCAGCAGACGGGCGGGAGGGCCCCACAATGAGCAGTACTTC; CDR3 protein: CASRRAGGPHNEQYF
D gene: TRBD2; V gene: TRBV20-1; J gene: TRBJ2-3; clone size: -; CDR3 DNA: TGCAGTGCTAGGGGAGGGTTGGGATACGCGTATTTT; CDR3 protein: CSARGGLGYAYF
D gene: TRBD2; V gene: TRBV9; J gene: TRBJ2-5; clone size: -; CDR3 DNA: TGTGCCAGCACCCCCAGACTAGCGGGAGCGGAGACCCAGTACTTC; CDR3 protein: CASTPRLAGAETQYF
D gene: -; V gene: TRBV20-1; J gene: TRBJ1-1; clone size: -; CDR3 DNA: TGCAGTGCTAGTGAGCCTCAGGGGTTCACTGAAGCTTTCTTT; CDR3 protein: CSASEPQGFTEAFF
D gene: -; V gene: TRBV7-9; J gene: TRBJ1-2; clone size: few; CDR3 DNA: TGTGCCAGCAGCTTAGGGGCAGGGATGGACTATGGCTACACCTTC; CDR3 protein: CASSLGAGMDYGYTF
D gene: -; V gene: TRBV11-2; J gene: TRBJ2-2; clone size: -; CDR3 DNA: TGTGCCAGCAGCTTAGTCCGACAGGCACACAACACCGGGGAGCTGTTTTTT; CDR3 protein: CASSLVRQAHNTGELFF
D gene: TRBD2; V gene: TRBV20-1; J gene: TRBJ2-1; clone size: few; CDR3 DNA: TGCAGTGCTAGGCGCCGGGGACTAGCGGGGAAGGTGAATGAGCAGTTCTTC; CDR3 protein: CSARRRGLAGKVNEQFF
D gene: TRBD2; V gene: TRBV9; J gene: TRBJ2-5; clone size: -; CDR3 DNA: TGTGCCAGCAGCGTATCCCCGGGACTAGCACAGTACTTC; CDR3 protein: CASSVSPGLAQYF
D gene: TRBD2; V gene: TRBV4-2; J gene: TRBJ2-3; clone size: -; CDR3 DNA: TGTGCCAGCAGCCAAGATGTGGCTAGCGGCGACACAGATACGCAGTATTTT; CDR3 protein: CASSQDVASGDTDTQYF
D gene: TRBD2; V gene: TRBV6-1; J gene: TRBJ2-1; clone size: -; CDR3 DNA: TGTGCCAGGGGACTAGCGGGAGAAGAGCAGTTCTTC; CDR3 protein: CARGLAGEEQFF
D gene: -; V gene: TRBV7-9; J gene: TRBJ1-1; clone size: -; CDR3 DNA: TGTGCCAGCAGACCTGACGGGGGTGGGGAAACTGAAGCTTTCTTT; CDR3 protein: CASRPDGGGETEAFF